This entry lists 10 T cell receptor beta chains sequenced from one sample in a study of shared clonotypes between healthy human individuals. Assay used: immunoSEQ multiplex PCR; TCRdb lists only in-frame clones, some missing. The sample includes about 1 million clones, approximately 68% seen only once; the top ten take roughly 1.5%. The sequencing input was memory CD4+ T cells sorted from blood. Subset noted: CD45RA-negative fraction. These receptors came from a young man in good health.

The rearrangement joins TRBV28 to TRBJ1-1; TRBD1 aligns across 10 bases. In germline, CDR1 is MDHEN, CDR2 SYDVKM. J gave up 6 bases and V 2 bases, and 3 bases lay outside the gene matches. This CDR3 has 14 amino acids. DNA of the CDR3: TGTGCCAGCAGTTTACGACAGGGGGCTTCTGAAGCTTTCTTT. Residues: CASSLRQGASEAFF.

This clone has ten or more counts. The rearrangement uses TRBV7-9 and TRBJ1-5; D gene unclear. The germline CDR1 and CDR2 sequences are SEHNR and FQNEAQ (reference sequence). There are 14 residues in the CDR3. V gave up 5 bases and J gave up 3 bases, with 11 bases separating them. CDR3 residues: CASSPGQHNQPQHF. CDR3 DNA sequence: TGTGCCAGCAGCCCGGGCCAGCACAATCAGCCCCAGCATTTT. Supplemented by reference TRBV7-9 and TRBJ1-5, the full variable domain reads DTGVSQNPRHKITKRGQNVTFRCDPISEHNRLYWYRQTLGQGPEFLTYFQNEAQLEKSRLLSDRFSAERPKGSFSTLEIQRTEQGDSAMYLCASSPGQHNQPQHFGDGTRLSIL.

This clone came up once. The CDR3 DNA sequence: TGTGCCAGCAGCTTGGGACTACTTGAGACCCAGTACTTC. This translates into CASSLGLLETQYF. This chain joins TRBV7-3 and TRBJ2-5, with TRBD2 identical over 7 bases. CDR3 length: 13 amino acids. Germline V CDR1 and CDR2: SGHTA, FQGTGA. The V and J ends lost 3 bases and 5 bases, in that order; junction bases with no gene match: 3.

V usage is TRBV7-2 and J usage is TRBJ2-7; D remains unclear. Trimming cost V 5 bases and J 3 bases, with 20 bases left between them. The germline gives CDR1 SGHTA, CDR2 FQGNSA. CDR3 length equals 16 residues. The DNA for the CDR3 is TGTGCCAGCAGCCCGACCCCAAATCTAGGGAACTACGAGCAGTACTTC. Its translation is CASSPTPNLGNYEQYF. The whole variable domain, remainder taken from reference TRBV7-2 and TRBJ2-7, is GAGVSQSPSNKVTEKGKDVELRCDPISGHTALYWYRQSLGQGLEFLIYFQGNSAPDKSGLPSDRFSAERTGGSVSTLTIQRTQQEDSAVYLCASSPTPNLGNYEQYFGPGTRLTVT.

A word on this clone: The sample holds other DNA sequences that translate to the same CDR3. The chain employs TRBV18 and TRBJ1-5; 8 bases map to TRBD1. The CDR3 is 15 amino acids. V gave up 4 bases and J gave up 4 bases; unmatched junction bases: 6. Germline loops: CDR1 KGHSH, CDR2 LQKENI. CDR3 sequence (DNA): TGTGCCAGCTCACTGACCCGGGACAGGAATCAGCCCCAGCATTTT. Its protein is CASSLTRDRNQPQHF.

The CDR3 coding sequence is TGTGCCTGTATGGTCGGGGTGGGCACTGAAGCTTTCTTT. Protein: CACMVGVGTEAFF. The chain has TRBV30 and TRBJ1-1; D is ambiguous. CDR3 length: 13 amino acids. The germline V gene encodes CDR1 GTSNPN and CDR2 SVGIG (reference sequence). Between the trimmed V and J ends, which lost 6 bases and 4 bases, there was a span of 15 bases.

V gene TRBV27 combines with J gene TRBJ2-3, with D possibly being TRBD1 (6 bases). V lost 6 bases to trimming and J lost 5 bases, with 9 bases between them. CDR3 size: 12 residues. CDR1 is MNHEY and CDR2 is SMNVEV in the germline V gene (reference sequence). CDR3 loop: CASSLGGDTQYF. CDR3 bases: TGTGCCAGCAGCCTAGGGGGAGATACGCAGTATTTT.

The chain combines TRBV5-1 with TRBJ2-7; a possible D gene is TRBD1 (6 bases). This CDR3 spans 12 amino acids. Germline V gene sequence: CDR1 SGHRS, CDR2 YFSETQ. With 4 bases removed from V and 2 bases from J, the gap between germline ends came to 7 bases. CDR3 sequence reads: CASSRDTYEQYF. The CDR3 DNA sequence: TGCGCCAGCAGCAGGGACACCTACGAGCAGTACTTC.

The chain joins TRBV4-3 to TRBJ2-3; 8 nucleotides match TRBD2. V lost 4 bases to trimming and J lost 2 bases; unmatched junction nucleotides: 5. CDR3 size: 15 residues. The germline V gene has CDR1 LGHNA and CDR2 YSLEER. CDR3 sequence reads: CASSRIAGSTDTQYF. The CDR3 DNA follows: TGCGCCAGCAGCCGGATAGCGGGATCCACAGATACGCAGTATTTT.

The chain uses TRBV7-9 and TRBJ2-7; D could derive from TRBD1 or TRBD2 (5 bases each). Germline CDR1 reads SEHNR; CDR2 reads FQNEAQ (reference sequence). The CDR3 length is 14 residues. With 6 bases removed from V and 0 bases from J, the gap between germline ends came to 12 bases. In nucleotides, the CDR3 is TGTGCCAGCAGAGGGGAGCAGGTCTCCTACGAGCAGTACTTC. The encoded protein is CASRGEQVSYEQYF.